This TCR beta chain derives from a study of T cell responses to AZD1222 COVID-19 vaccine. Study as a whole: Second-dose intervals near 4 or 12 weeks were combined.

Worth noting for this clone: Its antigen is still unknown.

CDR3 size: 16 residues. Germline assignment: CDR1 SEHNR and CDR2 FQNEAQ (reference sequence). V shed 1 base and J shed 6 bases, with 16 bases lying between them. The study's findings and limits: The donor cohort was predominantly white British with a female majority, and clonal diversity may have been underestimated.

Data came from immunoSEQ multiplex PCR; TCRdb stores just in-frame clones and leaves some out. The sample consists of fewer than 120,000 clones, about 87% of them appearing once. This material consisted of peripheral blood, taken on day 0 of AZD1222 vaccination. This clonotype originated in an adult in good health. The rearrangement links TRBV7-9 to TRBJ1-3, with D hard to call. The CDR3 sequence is CASSLGAEPLLNTIYF. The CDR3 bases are TGTGCCAGCAGCTTAGGGGCAGAACCCCTTTTAAACACCATATATTTT.